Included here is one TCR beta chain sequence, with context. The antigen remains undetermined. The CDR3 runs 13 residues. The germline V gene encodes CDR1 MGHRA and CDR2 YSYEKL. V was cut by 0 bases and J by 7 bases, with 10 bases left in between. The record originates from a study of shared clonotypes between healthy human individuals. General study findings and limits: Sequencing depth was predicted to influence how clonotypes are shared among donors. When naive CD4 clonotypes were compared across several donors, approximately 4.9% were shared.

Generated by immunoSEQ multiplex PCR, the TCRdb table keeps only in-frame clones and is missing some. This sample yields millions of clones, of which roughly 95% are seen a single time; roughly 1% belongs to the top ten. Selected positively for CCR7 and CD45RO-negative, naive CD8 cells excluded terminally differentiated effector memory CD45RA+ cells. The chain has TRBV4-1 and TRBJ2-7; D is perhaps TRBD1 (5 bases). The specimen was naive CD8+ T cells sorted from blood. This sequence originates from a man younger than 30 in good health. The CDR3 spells CASSQDPRQEQYF. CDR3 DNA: TGCGCCAGCAGCCAAGATCCGCGACAGGAGCAGTACTTC.